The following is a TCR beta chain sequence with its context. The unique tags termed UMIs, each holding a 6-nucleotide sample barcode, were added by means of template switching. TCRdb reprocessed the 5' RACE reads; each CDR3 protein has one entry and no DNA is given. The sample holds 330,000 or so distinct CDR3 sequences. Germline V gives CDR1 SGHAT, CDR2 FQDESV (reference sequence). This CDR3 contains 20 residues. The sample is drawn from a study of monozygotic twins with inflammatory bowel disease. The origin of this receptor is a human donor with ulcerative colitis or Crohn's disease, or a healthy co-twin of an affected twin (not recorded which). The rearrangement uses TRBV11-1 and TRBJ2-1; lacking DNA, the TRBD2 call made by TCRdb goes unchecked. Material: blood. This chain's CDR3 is CASSLLPGLAPQSSYNEQFF.